A single sample gave rise to the 11 T cell receptor beta chains below, sequenced in a study of OX40 agonist ivuxolimab in advanced cancers. Libraries were prepared by immunoSEQ multiplex PCR; TCRdb keeps only in-frame clonotypes and omits some of them. Among approximately 53,000 clones listed, 90% to 95% were seen once. Sequencing was performed on CD4+ or CD8+ T cells sorted from blood, taken in a trial of the OX40 agonist ivuxolimab. These receptors came from an adult with an advanced solid tumor such as melanoma, head and neck, liver or kidney cancer.

The J gene is TRBJ1-4, the V gene TRBV4-1; no definite D call. The CDR3 totals 12 residues. Germline CDR1 reads MGHRA; CDR2 reads YSYEKL. V was cut by 0 bases and J by 7 bases, with 3 bases left in between. The CDR3 region is CASSQDSEKLFF. Here the CDR3 DNA reads TGCGCCAGCAGCCAAGATAGTGAAAAACTGTTTTTT.

The CDR3 nucleotides read TGTGCCAGTAGTATAGGGGGAAGTCAGCCCCAGCATTTT. As protein: CASSIGGSQPQHF. The chain has TRBV19 and TRBJ1-5; D remains ambiguous. CDR1 is LNHDA, CDR2 SQIVND, per germline (reference sequence). V dropped 1 base and J dropped 6 bases, with 7 bases sitting between them. This CDR3 comprises 13 residues.

This clone showed up just a few times. This chain uses TRBV4-2 with TRBJ1-1; no clear D gene. This CDR3 is 11 amino acids long. Germline CDR1 LGHNA, CDR2 YNFKEQ. The V end lost 1 base, the J end lost 11 bases, and 8 bases lay between the germline ends. CDR3 coding DNA: TGTGCCAGCAGCCAAGGGAATTCGGCTTTCTTT. It translates to CASSQGNSAFF.

V is TRBV7-9 and J is TRBJ2-1; D unclear. Germline lookup yields CDR1 SEHNR and CDR2 FQNEAQ (reference sequence). V shed 2 bases and J shed 8 bases, with 13 bases lying between them. This CDR3 is 14 amino acids long. The CDR3 coding sequence is TGTGCCAGCAGCTTAAAGCAAAGCGCCCATGAGCAGTTCTTC. Amino acids: CASSLKQSAHEQFF.

The rearrangement links TRBV7-6 to TRBJ1-1; no clear D. The CDR3 runs to 16 residues. Deletions cut 1 base from V and 0 bases from J, with 12 bases between. Germline values: CDR1 SGHVS, CDR2 FNYEAQ. This chain's CDR3 is CASSLGAAGMNTEAFF. Written as DNA, the CDR3 is TGTGCCAGCAGCTTAGGTGCCGCGGGGATGAACACTGAAGCTTTCTTT.

This clone was seen once. This chain connects TRBV27 to TRBJ2-7; 8 bases are a match to TRBD1. The germline V gene has CDR1 MNHEY and CDR2 SMNVEV (reference sequence). The CDR3 spans 16 residues. The V and J ends lost 1 base and 5 bases, in that order; junction bases with no gene match: 10. The CDR3 coding sequence is TGTGCCAGCAGTTTATACTCTCGACAGGGGACGGACGAGCAGTACTTC. Encoded protein: CASSLYSRQGTDEQYF.

The chain couples TRBV28 to TRBJ2-3; 10 bases agree with TRBD1. The germline V gene encodes CDR1 MDHEN and CDR2 SYDVKM. CDR3 length: 15 residues. The junction had 4 bases not matched to a gene; V was cut back by 5 bases and J by 2 bases. CDR3 coding DNA: TGTGCCAGCAGTCCGGGGACAGGGGACACAGATACGCAGTATTTT. Translating it yields CASSPGTGDTDTQYF.

The V call is TRBV7-9, the J call TRBJ2-7; TRBD1 aligns across 7 bases. V lost 4 bases to trimming and J lost 2 bases; unmatched junction nucleotides: 5. Germline V gene data show CDR1 as SEHNR and CDR2 as FQNEAQ (reference sequence). The CDR3 loop spans 14 amino acids. CDR3 coding DNA: TGTGCCAGCAGCTCCGGGACAGACACCTACGAGCAGTACTTC. This sequence encodes CASSSGTDTYEQYF.

The chain has TRBV14 and TRBJ2-5; no definite D call. The V end was cut by 0 bases, the J end by 7 bases, with 9 bases between. Germline V gene data show CDR1 as SGHDN and CDR2 as FVKESK. The CDR3 consists of 13 residues. This chain's CDR3 is CASSQEAWGTQYF. The CDR3 DNA follows: TGTGCCAGCAGCCAAGAGGCTTGGGGGACCCAGTACTTC. The whole variable domain, remainder taken from reference TRBV14 and TRBJ2-5, is EAGVTQFPSHSVIEKGQTVTLRCDPISGHDNLYWYRRVMGKEIKFLLHFVKESKQDESGMPNNRFLAERTGGTYSTLKVQPAELEDSGVYFCASSQEAWGTQYFGPGTRLLVL.

The CDR3, as DNA: TGTGCCAGCAGAACCGGGACCCTGGAGGGTCAGCCCCAGCATTTT. Protein sequence: CASRTGTLEGQPQHF. The rearrangement links TRBV28 to TRBJ1-5; a weak D match, TRBD1 (5 bases). The CDR3 contains 15 residues. Trimming took 6 bases from V and 6 from J, leaving 18 bases between them. The germline V gene has CDR1 MDHEN and CDR2 SYDVKM.

The CDR3 spells CASSLSTSGLRDEQFF. The DNA for the CDR3 is TGTGCCAGCAGCTTATCGACTAGCGGGTTAAGGGATGAGCAGTTCTTC. This chain uses TRBV7-9 with TRBJ2-1; 10 nucleotides match TRBD2. Germline V CDR1 and CDR2: SEHNR, FQNEAQ (reference sequence). The CDR3 sequence is 16 residues long. With V trimmed by 2 bases and J by 8 bases, 9 bases remained unmatched.